Below, one TCR beta chain is given with its context. This sample is part of a study of T cells in Graves' hyperthyroidism and ophthalmopathy. RNA transcripts were the template for amplifying TCR beta CDR3 regions. A first-round RT-PCR of the TCR CDR3 used the HTBI primer set. TCRdb reprocessed the multiplex PCR reads with MiXCR, giving one entry per CDR3 protein. This table has roughly 500,000 distinct CDR3 sequences, 35% to 55% appearing once. Exclusion criteria comprised uncontrolled infection, other autoimmune disease, pregnancy or lactation. The sample comprised peripheral blood or thyroid tissue (not recorded which). The receptor was derived from an adult woman with Graves' disease, either hyperthyroidism or ophthalmopathy (not recorded which).

In nucleotides, the CDR3 is TGTGCCTGGAGTCAGACGACGGGAGGAGAGACTGAAGCTTTCTTT. Its translation: CAWSQTTGGETEAFF. The rearrangement links TRBV30 to TRBJ1-1; D is ambiguous. Trimming shortened V by 2 bases and J by 5 bases, and 18 bases separated the two germline ends. Germline assignment: CDR1 GTSNPN and CDR2 SVGIG (reference sequence). This CDR3 contains 15 residues.